The 30 T cell receptor beta chains reported below all come from one sample, sequenced in a study of cytomegalovirus exposure and HLA in healthy donors. The PCR made use of 60 Vbeta and 13 Jbeta primers. Method: immunoSEQ multiplex PCR; TCRdb's copy keeps in-frame clones and lacks some. This sample has about 230,000 clones, with roughly 78% found just once. Sequencing used PBMCs. Receptors were obtained from a boy between 5 and 17 years old in good health and CMV-seronegative.

The V call is TRBV5-1, the J call TRBJ1-1; maybe TRBD1 (6 bases). Trimming shortened V by 3 bases and J by 1 base, and 16 bases separated the two germline ends. CDR1 is SGHRS, CDR2 YFSETQ, per germline. The CDR3 is 16 residues long. The CDR3 bases are TGCGCCAGCAGCTGGGAGCAGGGGTGGGAGAACACTGAAGCTTTCTTT. This gives the protein CASSWEQGWENTEAFF.

Note on this clone: Other DNA sequences in this sample translate to the same CDR3. The CDR3 spells CASSQDHPSRQETQYF. In nucleotides, the CDR3 is TGTGCCAGCAGCCAAGATCATCCTAGCAGACAAGAGACCCAGTACTTC. The chain couples TRBV4-2 to TRBJ2-5, with a weak D call TRBD2 (5 bases). The V end was cut by 0 bases, the J end by 2 bases, with 13 bases between. Per germline, CDR1 LGHNA and CDR2 YNFKEQ. The CDR3 is made up of 16 amino acids.

The V and J genes are TRBV2 and TRBJ2-7, with 8 bases aligning to TRBD2. CDR1 is SNHLY, CDR2 FYNNEI, per germline. The V segment lost 4 bases and the J segment 5 bases; nucleotides outside the gene matches: 1. The CDR3 runs to 12 residues. CDR3 loop: CASSAGGHEQYF. The CDR3, as DNA: TGTGCCAGCAGTGCGGGGGGGCACGAGCAGTACTTC.

This clone was seen just once. V and J are TRBV5-1 and TRBJ2-2; 9 nucleotides match TRBD2. Looked up from germline, CDR1 is SGHRS and CDR2 is YFSETQ. The V and J ends lost 3 bases and 5 bases, in that order; junction bases with no gene match: 5. CDR3 length equals 15 residues. The CDR3, as DNA: TGCGCCAGCAGCTGGACTAGCGCAAAGACCGGGGAGCTGTTTTTT. It yields the protein CASSWTSAKTGELFF.

The chain couples TRBV5-1 to TRBJ2-5, with 9 bases aligning to TRBD1. With 4 bases clipped from V and 2 bases from J, the junction kept 3 bases outside the gene matches. Germline V gene sequence: CDR1 SGHRS, CDR2 YFSETQ. The CDR3 contains 14 residues. CDR3 nucleotide sequence: TGCGCCAGCAGCGCCGGGACAGGGCAAGAGACCCAGTACTTC. It encodes CASSAGTGQETQYF. The entire variable domain, with the rest obtained from reference TRBV5-1 and TRBJ2-5, is as follows: KAGVTQTPRYLIKTRGQQVTLSCSPISGHRSVSWYQQTPGQGLQFLFEYFSETQRNKGNFPGRFSGRQFSNSRSEMNVSTLELGDSALYLCASSAGTGQETQYFGPGTRLLVL.

This clone was seen once. The V and J genes are TRBV29-1 and TRBJ2-1, with a weak D call TRBD2 (5 bases). The CDR3 is 11 residues long. CDR1 and CDR2 (germline): SQVTM, ANQGSEA. Deletions cut 7 bases from V and 6 bases from J, with 10 bases between. This chain's CDR3 is CSASGGNEQFF. The CDR3 nucleotides are TGCAGCGCAAGCGGCGGCAATGAGCAGTTCTTC.

J is TRBJ1-3 and V is TRBV5-1; maybe TRBD1 (6 bases). CDR1 SGHRS and CDR2 YFSETQ come from the germline V gene. V was clipped by 1 base and J by 3 bases, with 8 bases between them. The CDR3 consists of 14 residues. As DNA, the CDR3 is TGCGCCAGCAGCTTGTGGGGGCTTGGAAACACCATATATTTT. Protein: CASSLWGLGNTIYF.

This chain links TRBV10-3 with TRBJ2-5, with D unclear. Germline CDR1 ENHRY, CDR2 SYGVKD. The CDR3 runs to 15 residues. Trimming took off 3 bases at V and 2 bases at J, with 13 bases between the two ends. The CDR3 DNA reads as TGTGCCATCAGTGACCCGAGGTTATCGCAAGAGACCCAGTACTTC. This encodes CAISDPRLSQETQYF.

This clone was seen more than once but under ten times. The rearrangement links TRBV7-6 to TRBJ2-7; maybe TRBD2 (6 bases). Germline CDR1 SGHVS, CDR2 FNYEAQ. Trimming removed 0 bases from V and 3 bases from J, with 6 bases in between. This CDR3 is 13 amino acids long. CDR3 amino acids: CASSLAGGYEQYF. CDR3 bases: TGTGCCAGCAGCTTAGCGGGGGGCTACGAGCAGTACTTC.

This clone was counted once. This chain connects TRBV7-9 to TRBJ1-1; 10 bases line up with TRBD1. This CDR3 is 15 amino acids long. Unmatched junction bases numbered 4, after V lost 2 bases and J lost 4 bases. Germline CDR1 reads SEHNR; CDR2 reads FQNEAQ (reference sequence). This chain's CDR3 is CASSLRQGAGTEAFF. CDR3 bases: TGTGCCAGCAGCTTAAGACAGGGGGCGGGCACTGAAGCTTTCTTT.

This clone was counted only a few times. The chain combines TRBV6-1 with TRBJ1-5; D gene unclear. This CDR3 spans 14 amino acids. Germline V lookup: CDR1 MNHNS, CDR2 SASEGT. V gave up 8 bases and J gave up 5 bases, with 16 bases separating them. As DNA, the CDR3 is TGTGCCAGCTCCCGGGCGGGTAACGATCAGCCCCAGCATTTT. Protein product: CASSRAGNDQPQHF.

This clone was observed a single time. This chain uses TRBV4-1 with TRBJ2-5; weak D call: TRBD2 (5 bases). The J call may not be correct, given that the DNA end is closer to TRBJ2-7. CDR1 and CDR2 (germline): MGHRA, YSYEKL. The CDR3 has 16 residues. CDR3 nucleotide sequence: TGCGCCAGCAGCCAGGCCCCTAGCAGACATTCCTACGAGCAGTACTTC. It yields the protein CASSQAPSRHSYEQYF.

J is TRBJ2-3 and V is TRBV14, with D perhaps TRBD1 (5 bases). Looked up from germline, CDR1 is SGHDN and CDR2 is FVKESK. V was clipped by 4 bases and J by 4 bases, with 18 bases between them. The CDR3 length is 16 residues. The CDR3 bases are TGTGCCAGCAGCCCAGACAGTGACATTCCCCCAGATACGCAGTATTTT. This encodes CASSPDSDIPPDTQYF.

The chain carries TRBV4-1 and TRBJ2-2; no clear D. V lost 1 base and J 0 bases, leaving 6 bases between the germline ends. The germline CDR1 and CDR2 sequences are MGHRA and YSYEKL. The CDR3 loop spans 15 amino acids. For the CDR3, the DNA is TGCGCCAGCAGCCAAGTTATCCCGAACACCGGGGAGCTGTTTTTT. Residues: CASSQVIPNTGELFF.

The chain recombines TRBV19 with TRBJ2-7; the match to TRBD2 covers 8 bases. V was pared by 7 bases and J by 1 base, with 9 bases of the junction left unmatched. Germline V gives CDR1 LNHDA, CDR2 SQIVND (reference sequence). The CDR3 totals 15 residues. CDR3 residues: CASTLTGGGSYEQYF. Here the CDR3 DNA reads TGTGCCAGTACCCTGACCGGGGGGGGATCCTACGAGCAGTACTTC.

The V gene is TRBV27, the J gene TRBJ2-3; D perhaps matches TRBD2 (6 bases). This CDR3 region has 15 residues. From germline, CDR1 is MNHEY and CDR2 SMNVEV (reference sequence). The V end lost 0 bases, the J end lost 6 bases, and 13 bases lay between the germline ends. The CDR3, as DNA: TGTGCCAGCAGTTTATCGAGAGGGACTGCCGATACGCAGTATTTT. Its protein is CASSLSRGTADTQYF.

This clone turned up a few times. The CDR3 DNA is TGTGCCAGCAGGCAGAGAGGGGAGGACTACGAGCAGTACTTC. Translated, it gives CASRQRGEDYEQYF. The chain is built from TRBV6-6 and TRBJ2-7; D might be TRBD2 (6 bases). Looked up from germline, CDR1 is MNHNY and CDR2 is SVGAGI (reference sequence). The CDR3 extends over 14 amino acids. V lost 6 bases and J lost 3, with 15 bases in between.

The rearrangement links TRBV19 to TRBJ2-5; tentative D call: TRBD2 (6 bases). Looked up from germline, CDR1 is LNHDA and CDR2 is SQIVND (reference sequence). The CDR3 consists of 15 residues. The V gene lost 3 bases and the J gene lost 2 bases, with 13 bases spanning the gap. The CDR3 sequence is CASSIGGLIQETQYF. CDR3 DNA sequence: TGTGCCAGTAGTATCGGCGGACTAATTCAAGAGACCCAGTACTTC.

This clone was counted only a few times. This chain connects TRBV13 to TRBJ1-1; D call uncertain. CDR1 PRHDT and CDR2 FYEKMQ come from the germline V gene (reference sequence). The CDR3 totals 13 residues. The germline V and J ends were trimmed by 0 bases and 7 bases, with 9 bases remaining between them. This CDR3 reads CASSLGRRREAFF. Written as DNA, the CDR3 is TGTGCCAGCAGCTTAGGGCGCAGGCGTGAAGCTTTCTTT.

This chain connects TRBV5-6 to TRBJ1-5, with a possible D match to TRBD1 (6 bases). CDR3 length equals 15 residues. Germline CDR1 and CDR2: SGHDT and YYEEEE. V lost 1 base and J 1 base, leaving 9 bases between the germline ends. The CDR3 nucleotides read TGTGCCAGCAGCTTGAGGGGGTTGAGCAATCAGCCCCAGCATTTT. Protein: CASSLRGLSNQPQHF. The full variable domain, completed using reference TRBV5-6 and TRBJ1-5, is DAGVTQSPTHLIKTRGQQVTLRCSPKSGHDTVSWYQQALGQGPQFIFQYYEEEERQRGNFPDRFSGHQFPNYSSELNVNALLLGDSALYLCASSLRGLSNQPQHFGDGTRLSIL.

This chain joins TRBV5-1 and TRBJ2-1; 7 positions agree with TRBD1. The V gene end was trimmed by 4 bases and the J gene end by 8 bases; junction bases not matched to a gene: 15. Germline loops: CDR1 SGHRS, CDR2 YFSETQ. The CDR3 has 16 residues. The CDR3 DNA is TGCGCCAGCAGCGTAACAGGGGACACATCTCTCGATGAGCAGTTCTTC. Its protein is CASSVTGDTSLDEQFF.

The DNA for the CDR3 is TGTGCCATCACCCCCCTCCCGGACACCGGGGAGCTGTTTTTT. Translation gives CAITPLPDTGELFF. V and J are TRBV10-3 and TRBJ2-2; D gene ambiguous. Trimming took 7 bases from V and 3 from J, leaving 12 bases between them. The CDR3 runs to 14 residues. Germline CDR1 is ENHRY and CDR2 is SYGVKD.

The V and J genes are TRBV6-1 and TRBJ1-4, with D possibly TRBD1 on 6 matching bases. Germline V gene sequence: CDR1 MNHNS, CDR2 SASEGT. The CDR3 has 13 amino acids. The V end was cut by 7 bases, the J end by 6 bases, with 12 bases between. CDR3 residues: CASTDSPYEKLFF. In nucleotides, the CDR3 is TGTGCCAGCACGGACAGTCCCTATGAAAAACTGTTTTTT.

The genes are TRBV5-1 and TRBJ2-1, with 10 bases aligning to TRBD2. With V trimmed by 4 bases and J by 9 bases, 7 bases remained unmatched. Germline V gene data show CDR1 as SGHRS and CDR2 as YFSETQ. The CDR3 totals 14 residues. CDR3 nucleotide sequence: TGCGCCAGCAGCGAGCTAGCGGGAGCAGGTGAGCAGTTCTTC. Its translation: CASSELAGAGEQFF.

The rearrangement uses TRBV15 and TRBJ1-4; tentative D call: TRBD1 (5 bases). CDR1 and CDR2 (germline): LNHNV, YYDKDF (reference sequence). The CDR3 sequence is 17 residues long. V lost 0 bases to trimming and J lost 5 bases, with 16 bases between them. The chain's CDR3 is CATSRDGWGSLNEKLFF. CDR3 DNA sequence: TGTGCCACCAGCAGAGATGGGTGGGGCAGTCTGAATGAAAAACTGTTTTTT.

This clone was seen only a few times. V gene TRBV6-6 combines with J gene TRBJ2-3; 10 positions agree with TRBD1. The germline CDR1 and CDR2 sequences are MNHNY and SVGAGI (reference sequence). CDR3 length equals 15 residues. V gave up 5 bases and J gave up 3 bases; unmatched junction bases: 5. The CDR3 DNA sequence: TGTGCCAGCAGTGTGACAGGGGGCTTGACAGATACGCAGTATTTT. Translated: CASSVTGGLTDTQYF.

The CDR3 region is CASSLEGYNYGYTF. The CDR3 coding sequence is TGCGCCAGCAGCTTAGAGGGTTATAACTATGGCTACACCTTC. V is TRBV5-1 and J is TRBJ1-2; no clear D gene. CDR1 and CDR2 from the germline V gene are SGHRS and YFSETQ. The V end was cut by 2 bases, the J end by 1 base, with 9 bases between. The CDR3 extends over 14 amino acids.

This sequence joins TRBV18 and TRBJ1-1, with 7 nucleotides matching TRBD1. The V segment lost 3 bases and the J segment 7 bases; nucleotides outside the gene matches: 5. This CDR3 has 13 amino acids. From germline, CDR1 is KGHSH and CDR2 LQKENI. In DNA form, the CDR3 reads TGTGCCAGCTCACCGACAGGGCTGGGTGAAGCTTTCTTT. Translation gives CASSPTGLGEAFF.

The chain is built from TRBV5-1 and TRBJ1-2; D gene uncertain. CDR3 size: 14 residues. The germline CDR1 and CDR2 sequences are SGHRS and YFSETQ. The V and J ends lost 0 bases and 5 bases respectively, with 11 bases between them. CDR3 bases: TGCGCCAGCAGCTTGGCTACCCCCCCTTATGGCTACACCTTC. Translation: CASSLATPPYGYTF.

The chain is built from TRBV10-3 and TRBJ2-6; no clear D gene. Germline assignment: CDR1 ENHRY and CDR2 SYGVKD. The CDR3 length is 14 residues. V was shortened by 5 bases and J by 4 bases, with 9 bases between the two germline ends. The CDR3 is CAISRDRGANVLTF. The CDR3 nucleotides are TGTGCCATCAGTCGCGATAGAGGGGCCAACGTCCTGACTTTC.